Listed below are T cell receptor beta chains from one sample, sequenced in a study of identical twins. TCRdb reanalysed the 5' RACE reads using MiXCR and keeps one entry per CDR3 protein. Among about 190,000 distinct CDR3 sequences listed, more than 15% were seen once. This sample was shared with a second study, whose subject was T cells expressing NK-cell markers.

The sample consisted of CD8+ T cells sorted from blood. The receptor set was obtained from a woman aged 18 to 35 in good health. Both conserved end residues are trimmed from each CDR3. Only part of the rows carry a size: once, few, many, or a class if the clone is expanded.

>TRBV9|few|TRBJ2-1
ASSATGNEQF
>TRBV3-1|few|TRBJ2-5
ASSQVPSPQETQY
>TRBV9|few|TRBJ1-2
ASSLQGDGYGYT
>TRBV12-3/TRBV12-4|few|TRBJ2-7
ASSFGAGTYEQY
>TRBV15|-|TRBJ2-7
ATSRLRDSSYEQY
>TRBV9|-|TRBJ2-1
ASSVGRGGNEQF
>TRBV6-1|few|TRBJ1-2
ASSERGLNYGYT
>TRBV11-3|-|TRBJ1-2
ASTSRGPDGYT
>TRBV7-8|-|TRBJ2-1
ASSSPGLKF
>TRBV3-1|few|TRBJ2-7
ASSQNGLEFNEQY
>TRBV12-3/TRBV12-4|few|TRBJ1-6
ASSFGQHNSPLH
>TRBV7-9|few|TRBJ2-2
ASSLAGGELF
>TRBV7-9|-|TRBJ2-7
ASTLAGSYEQY
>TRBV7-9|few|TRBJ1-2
ASSRPGQNYGYT
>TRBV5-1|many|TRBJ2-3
ASSLTAGEATDTQY
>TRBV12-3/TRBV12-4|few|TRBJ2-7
ASSLPNYEQY
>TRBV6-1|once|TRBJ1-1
ASSWFLGKNTEAF
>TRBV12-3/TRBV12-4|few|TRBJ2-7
ASSLRQALYEQY
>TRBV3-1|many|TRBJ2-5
ASSPPGEETQY
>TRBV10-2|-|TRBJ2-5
ASRDGETQY
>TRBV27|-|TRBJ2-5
ASSLGKPVQETQY
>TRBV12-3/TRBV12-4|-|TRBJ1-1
ASSRGWTEAF
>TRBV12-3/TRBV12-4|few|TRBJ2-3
ASSLARGRATDTQY
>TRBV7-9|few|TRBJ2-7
ASSSTGTTLKNYEQY
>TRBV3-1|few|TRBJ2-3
ASSQGLLAGARGDTQY
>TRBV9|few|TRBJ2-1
ASSPGGGQGLNEQF
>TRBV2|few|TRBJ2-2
ASSELLAGGDTGELF
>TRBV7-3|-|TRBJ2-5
ASSLSGGAFSETQY
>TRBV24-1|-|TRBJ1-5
ATSDFLEDGADDQPQH
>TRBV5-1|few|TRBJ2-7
ASSSGRAGDYEQY
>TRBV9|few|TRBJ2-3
ASSVESGEDTQY
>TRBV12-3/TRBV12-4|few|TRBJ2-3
ASSLLGLAGDTDTQY
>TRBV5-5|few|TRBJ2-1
ASTDIDNEQF
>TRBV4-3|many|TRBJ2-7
ASSQDQGYEQY
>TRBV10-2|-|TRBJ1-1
ASSDLQGANTEAF
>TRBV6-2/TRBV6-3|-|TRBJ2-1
ASSRSLAGDYNEQF
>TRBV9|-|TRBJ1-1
ASSALRGNPEAF
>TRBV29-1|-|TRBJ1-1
SVWTEAGTEAF
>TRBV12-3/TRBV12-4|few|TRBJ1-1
ASSSEVTEAF
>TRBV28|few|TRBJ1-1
ASRLGEVNTEAF
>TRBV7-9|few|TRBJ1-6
ASSAGPAYSPLH
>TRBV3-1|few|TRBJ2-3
ASSQGVEVIGGTDTQY
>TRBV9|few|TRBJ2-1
ASSGGRNEQF
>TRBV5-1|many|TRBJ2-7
ASSPEMGPSYEQY